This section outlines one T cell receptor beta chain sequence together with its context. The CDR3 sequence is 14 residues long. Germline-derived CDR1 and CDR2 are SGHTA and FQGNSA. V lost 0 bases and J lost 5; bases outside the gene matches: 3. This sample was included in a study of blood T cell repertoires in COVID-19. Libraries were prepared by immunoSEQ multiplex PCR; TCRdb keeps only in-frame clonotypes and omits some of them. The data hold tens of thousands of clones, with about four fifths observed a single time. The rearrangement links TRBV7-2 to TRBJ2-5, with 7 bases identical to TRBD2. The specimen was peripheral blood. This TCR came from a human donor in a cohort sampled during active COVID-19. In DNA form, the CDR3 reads TGTGCCAGCAGCTTAGCGGGGGGGTCGGAGACCCAGTACTTC. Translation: CASSLAGGSETQYF.